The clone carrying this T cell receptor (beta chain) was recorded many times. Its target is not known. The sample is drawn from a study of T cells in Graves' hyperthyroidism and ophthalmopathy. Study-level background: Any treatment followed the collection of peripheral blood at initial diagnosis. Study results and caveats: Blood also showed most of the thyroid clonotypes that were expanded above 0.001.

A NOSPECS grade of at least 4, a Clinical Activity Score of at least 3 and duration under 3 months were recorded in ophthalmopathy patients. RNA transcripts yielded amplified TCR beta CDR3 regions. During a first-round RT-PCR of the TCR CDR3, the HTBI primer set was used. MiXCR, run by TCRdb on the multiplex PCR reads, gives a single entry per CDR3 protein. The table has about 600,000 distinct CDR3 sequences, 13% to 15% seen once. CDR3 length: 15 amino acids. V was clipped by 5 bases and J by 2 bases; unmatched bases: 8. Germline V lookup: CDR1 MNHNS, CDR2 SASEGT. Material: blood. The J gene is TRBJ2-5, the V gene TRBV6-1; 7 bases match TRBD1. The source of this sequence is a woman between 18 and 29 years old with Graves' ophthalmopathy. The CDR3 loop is CASSFNRGAQETQYF. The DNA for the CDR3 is TGTGCCAGCAGTTTCAACAGGGGTGCACAAGAGACCCAGTACTTC.